The T cell receptor beta chain under discussion was sequenced for a study of spatial heterogeneity in lung cancer. Study-wide background: PBMC samples from follow-up, when available, were sequenced at a median of roughly two years post-resection.

Each TCR cDNA molecule bore a unique molecular identifier. TCRdb reprocessed the 5' RACE reads with MiXCR, giving one entry per CDR3 protein. The table has around 110,000 distinct CDR3 sequences, less than 15% seen once; the top ten hold around 17%. Time point: blood at routine non-recurrence follow-up after resection. Whole RNA came from tumor, nontumor lung or frozen PBMC and was sequenced without being sorted. This receptor was identified in a male donor with early-stage non-small cell lung cancer. The sample was PBMCs, taken at follow-up.

The CDR3 protein is CAISPDRGGNQPQHF. As DNA, the CDR3 is TGTGCCATCAGCCCGGACCGGGGCGGCAATCAGCCCCAGCATTTT. V is TRBV10-3 and J is TRBJ1-5; D perhaps matches TRBD1 (5 bases). V was shortened by 6 bases and J by 2 bases, with 14 bases between the two germline ends. The CDR3 totals 15 residues. Germline-derived CDR1 and CDR2 are ENHRY and SYGVKD.